One and the same sample provided the 17 T cell receptor beta chains below, sequenced in a study of shared clonotypes between healthy human individuals. The data were produced by immunoSEQ multiplex PCR, yet TCRdb's version contains in-frame clones alone and is incomplete. The sample includes 740,000 or so clones, less than 80% of them seen just once. The material sequenced was memory CD4+ T cells sorted from blood. Subset in this sample: CD45RA-negative fraction. Receptors were obtained from a woman aged 25 to 39 in good health.

This clone was recorded a few times. The chain couples TRBV4-2 to TRBJ1-2, with 9 bases matching TRBD1. The CDR3 has 19 residues. After removal of 0 bases from V and 4 bases from J, the junction contained 15 bases not matched to a gene. CDR1 is LGHNA, CDR2 YNFKEQ, per germline. The CDR3 sequence is CASSQEGYSGTGSSYGYTF. In DNA form, the CDR3 reads TGTGCCAGCAGCCAAGAAGGTTACTCGGGGACAGGGAGTTCCTATGGCTACACCTTC.

The chain recombines TRBV19 with TRBJ1-2; TRBD1 matches 8 bases. Per germline, CDR1 LNHDA and CDR2 SQIVND (reference sequence). The CDR3 runs 15 residues. The V and J ends lost 3 bases and 0 bases, in that order; junction bases with no gene match: 3. The CDR3 loop reads CASSMRDRTNYGYTF. In DNA, the CDR3 is TGTGCCAGTAGTATGCGGGACAGGACTAACTATGGCTACACCTTC.

This clone has ten or more counts. The J gene is TRBJ1-1, the V gene TRBV5-1; possible D gene TRBD1, 6 bases. The CDR3 consists of 14 residues. With 4 bases removed from V and 2 bases from J, the gap between germline ends came to 12 bases. The germline V gene has CDR1 SGHRS and CDR2 YFSETQ. CDR3 DNA: TGCGCCAGCAGCCATGGACAGACAAACACTGAAGCTTTCTTT. It encodes CASSHGQTNTEAFF.

In regard to this clone: Other DNA sequences within the sample encode an identical CDR3. The rearrangement uses TRBV19 and TRBJ2-2; tentative D call: TRBD2 (6 bases). CDR3 length equals 15 residues. The V and J ends lost 2 bases and 2 bases respectively, with 9 bases between them. Germline assignment: CDR1 LNHDA and CDR2 SQIVND (reference sequence). CDR3 in DNA: TGTGCCAGTAGTATAAGCGGGCGAAACACCGGGGAGCTGTTTTTT. Its protein is CASSISGRNTGELFF.

This chain uses TRBV7-3 with TRBJ2-2; D unclear. The CDR3 runs to 17 residues. The germline V gene has CDR1 SGHTA and CDR2 FQGTGA. V lost 2 bases, J lost 6 bases, and 19 bases lay in between. CDR3 sequence (DNA): TGTGCCAGCAGCTTACAACCCACGGGTGCCCTCGCCGGGGAGCTGTTTTTT. It yields the protein CASSLQPTGALAGELFF.

The chain has TRBV6-5 and TRBJ1-4; tentatively, D is TRBD1 (6 bases). Trimming removed 6 bases from V and 0 bases from J, with 11 bases in between. The CDR3 runs 15 residues. The germline V gene has CDR1 MNHEY and CDR2 SVGAGI. The CDR3 region is CASSLQGSTNEKLFF. The CDR3 DNA sequence: TGTGCCAGCAGCCTACAGGGATCAACTAATGAAAAACTGTTTTTT.

This chain links TRBV5-6 with TRBJ2-7; D may be TRBD2 (6 bases). V was trimmed by 3 bases and J by 1 base, leaving 14 bases between them. CDR1 is SGHDT, CDR2 YYEEEE, per germline. The CDR3 has 15 residues. CDR3 sequence (DNA): TGTGCCAGCAGCTCCGCGGGGCACCCTTCCTACGAGCAGTACTTC. The encoded protein is CASSSAGHPSYEQYF.

This clone was seen a handful of times. The chain recombines TRBV19 with TRBJ1-2; 8 bases are a match to TRBD1. Unmatched junction bases numbered 14, after V lost 6 bases and J lost 2 bases. The CDR3 has 17 residues. Germline lookup yields CDR1 LNHDA and CDR2 SQIVND (reference sequence). CDR3 DNA: TGTGCCAGTAGCTTACTTCAGTCTTGGACAGGGAACTATGGCTACACCTTC. This gives the protein CASSLLQSWTGNYGYTF.

This chain uses TRBV28 with TRBJ2-1, with 8 bases matching TRBD2. The CDR3 consists of 13 residues. Per the germline V gene, CDR1 is MDHEN and CDR2 is SYDVKM. V was pared by 7 bases and J by 8 bases, with 7 bases of the junction left unmatched. The CDR3 loop reads CASMRASGYEQFF. The CDR3 coding sequence is TGTGCCAGCATGCGCGCTAGCGGGTATGAGCAGTTCTTC.

The genes are TRBV19 and TRBJ1-2; no definite D call. This CDR3 comprises 14 residues. The V gene lost 0 bases and the J gene lost 4 bases, with 9 bases spanning the gap. Germline V CDR1 and CDR2: LNHDA, SQIVND (reference sequence). CDR3 loop: CASSIDGQIYGYTF. CDR3 nucleotides: TGTGCCAGTAGTATAGACGGCCAGATCTATGGCTACACCTTC.

J is TRBJ1-4 and V is TRBV7-8, with a weak D call TRBD1 (6 bases). V was clipped by 1 base and J by 7 bases, with 13 bases between them. Germline V CDR1 and CDR2: SGHVS, FQNEAQ. CDR3 length: 15 residues. This chain's CDR3 is CASSLGGLRGEKLFF. The CDR3 DNA reads TGTGCCAGCAGCTTAGGAGGACTCAGGGGTGAAAAACTGTTTTTT. Using reference TRBV7-8 and TRBJ1-4 for the parts outside the CDR3, the full variable domain is GAGVSQSPRYKVAKRGQDVALRCDPISGHVSLFWYQQALGQGPEFLTYFQNEAQLDKSGLPSDRFFAERPEGSVSTLKIQRTQQEDSAVYLCASSLGGLRGEKLFFGSGTQLSVL.

Notes on this clone: The same CDR3 arises from other DNA sequences in this sample as well. This rearrangement joins TRBV5-1 to TRBJ2-5, with D unresolved. Deletions cut 0 bases from V and 2 bases from J, with 8 bases between. Germline CDR1 reads SGHRS; CDR2 reads YFSETQ. CDR3 size: 14 residues. For the CDR3, the DNA is TGCGCCAGCAGCTTGGGTTCCGAGCAAGAGACCCAGTACTTC. Amino acids: CASSLGSEQETQYF.

The V call is TRBV28, the J call TRBJ2-2, with D unclear. Trimming left V 4 bases short and J 4 bases short, with 10 bases between. The CDR3 length is 14 residues. CDR1 is MDHEN, CDR2 SYDVKM, per germline. CDR3 DNA sequence: TGTGCCAGCAGTTACCCCGGCATCACCGGGGAGCTGTTTTTT. Translation: CASSYPGITGELFF.

The gene calls are TRBV5-1 and TRBJ2-1, with 8 positions matching TRBD2. Germline V CDR1 and CDR2: SGHRS, YFSETQ. The CDR3 length is 16 residues. With 4 bases clipped from V and 0 bases from J, the junction kept 6 bases outside the gene matches. This chain's CDR3 is CASSLSGARSYNEQFF. CDR3 nucleotide sequence: TGCGCCAGCAGCCTTAGCGGGGCCCGCTCCTACAATGAGCAGTTCTTC.

The chain carries TRBV7-9 and TRBJ2-2; the D is unclear. Germline-derived CDR1 and CDR2 are SEHNR and FQNEAQ (reference sequence). The CDR3 has 10 residues. The V end lost 5 bases, the J end lost 12 bases, and 7 bases lay between the germline ends. The CDR3 region is CASSELKLFF. In DNA, the CDR3 is TGTGCCAGCAGCGAACTCAAGCTGTTTTTT.

The V and J genes are TRBV11-2 and TRBJ1-5; the match to TRBD1 covers 12 bases. The CDR3 covers 15 residues. Trimming took 1 base from V and 8 from J; bases not matched to a gene: 3. Per the germline V gene, CDR1 is SGHAT and CDR2 is FQNNGV. The CDR3 reads CASSLGGTGGEPQHF. In DNA, the CDR3 is TGTGCCAGCAGCTTAGGGGGGACAGGGGGCGAGCCCCAGCATTTT.

The chain joins TRBV5-5 to TRBJ2-5; 16 bases map to TRBD2. Per germline, CDR1 SGHKS and CDR2 YYEKEE (reference sequence). V was pared by 4 bases and J by 4 bases, with 10 bases of the junction left unmatched. The CDR3 has 18 amino acids. In nucleotides, the CDR3 is TGTGCCAGCAGCGTGGGACTAGCGGGAGGGCCCTCGCTAGAGACCCAGTACTTC. It specifies CASSVGLAGGPSLETQYF.